The 9 T cell receptor beta chains reported below all come from one sample, sequenced in a study of shared clonotypes between healthy human individuals. Using immunoSEQ multiplex PCR, the repertoire was profiled, and TCRdb retains in-frame clones only, with some absent. The table lists a few million clones, over 90% of them singletons. Sequenced input: naive CD4+ T cells from PBMCs. The subset: CD45RA+ positively selected. The origin of the receptors is a man younger than 30 in good health. Some clones in this sample may be carry-over from other donors' samples.

This chain uses TRBV5-4 with TRBJ1-2; D not resolved. Looked up from germline, CDR1 is SGHNT and CDR2 is YYREEE (reference sequence). The CDR3 length is 14 residues. With 0 bases removed from V and 2 bases from J, the gap between germline ends came to 8 bases. The CDR3 sequence is CASSLELQNYGYTF. The CDR3 DNA sequence: TGTGCCAGCAGCTTGGAGCTACAGAACTATGGCTACACCTTC.

The chain uses TRBV27 and TRBJ2-5, with a possible D match to TRBD2 (5 bases). The CDR3 length is 13 residues. The germline gives CDR1 MNHEY, CDR2 SMNVEV (reference sequence). V was trimmed by 5 bases and J by 5 bases, leaving 12 bases between them. The CDR3 spells CASSARGWETQYF. The CDR3 DNA sequence: TGTGCCAGCAGTGCCCGGGGTTGGGAGACCCAGTACTTC.

This rearrangement joins TRBV7-2 to TRBJ2-7; D possibly corresponds to TRBD1 (5 bases). V shed 1 base and J shed 6 bases, with 13 bases lying between them. Germline V lookup: CDR1 SGHTA, CDR2 FQGNSA. CDR3 length: 14 residues. CDR3 region: CASSLGTWVREQYF. CDR3 DNA sequence: TGTGCCAGCAGCTTAGGGACATGGGTCCGCGAGCAGTACTTC.

The chain joins TRBV7-7 to TRBJ2-3; D is unresolved. The V end lost 4 bases, the J end lost 2 bases, and 10 bases lay between the germline ends. Germline V gene sequence: CDR1 SSHAT, CDR2 FNYEAQ (reference sequence). This CDR3 contains 14 residues. In DNA form, the CDR3 reads TGTGCCAGCAGCTCCCTGACTGCCACAGATACGCAGTATTTT. Amino acid sequence: CASSSLTATDTQYF.

The chain recombines TRBV4-1 with TRBJ2-3; 9 bases align to TRBD2. The CDR3 covers 20 residues. With 1 base clipped from V and 4 bases from J, the junction kept 18 bases outside the gene matches. Germline CDR1 and CDR2: MGHRA and YSYEKL. The CDR3 sequence is CASSQGTASGTPRSPDTQYF. For the CDR3, the DNA is TGCGCCAGCAGCCAAGGGACCGCTAGCGGGACCCCAAGGTCCCCAGATACGCAGTATTTT.

Remarks on this clone: Other DNA variants within this sample encode the same CDR3. CDR3 in DNA: TGCAGCGTTGAGGGGCGGAACTACGAGCAGTACTTC. Its translation is CSVEGRNYEQYF. The rearrangement joins TRBV29-1 to TRBJ2-7, with D tentatively TRBD1 (5 bases). This CDR3 spans 12 amino acids. Germline CDR1 reads SQVTM; CDR2 reads ANQGSEA. The germline V and J ends were trimmed by 3 bases and 3 bases, with 9 bases remaining between them.

In DNA, the CDR3 is TGTGCCAGCAGTTACGCAGCGGGAGTTGGACATGAGCAGTTCTTC. Translated: CASSYAAGVGHEQFF. The chain links TRBV6-5 to TRBJ2-1, with TRBD2 matching over 8 bases. The V segment lost 2 bases and the J segment 8 bases; nucleotides outside the gene matches: 8. Germline lookup yields CDR1 MNHEY and CDR2 SVGAGI. This CDR3 is 15 amino acids long.

The rearrangement links TRBV4-3 to TRBJ2-1; 7 nucleotides match TRBD2. Germline V gene data show CDR1 as LGHNA and CDR2 as YSLEER. With V trimmed by 0 bases and J by 0 bases, 11 bases remained unmatched. The CDR3 extends over 19 amino acids. Here the CDR3 DNA reads TGCGCCAGCAGCCAAGATATGAAGACTAGCTCGCCCTCCTACAATGAGCAGTTCTTC. Its protein is CASSQDMKTSSPSYNEQFF.

For this clone: The same CDR3 arises from other DNA sequences in this sample as well. V gene TRBV19 combines with J gene TRBJ1-5; D is undetermined. This CDR3 comprises 13 residues. Trimming removed 5 bases from V and 5 bases from J, with 10 bases in between. Germline V CDR1 and CDR2: LNHDA, SQIVND (reference sequence). CDR3 nucleotide sequence: TGTGCCAGTAGTCGAAGGAGGGATCAGCCCCAGCATTTT. Protein: CASSRRRDQPQHF.